Below, 10 T cell receptor beta chains from the same sample are listed, as sequenced in a study of post-analysis software for immune sequencing data. Study-level results: Patients carried several TRBV segments more frequently than controls did, and TRBV5-6, TRBV5-1 and TRBV20-1 were among them.

Which antigens these TCRs recognize remains unknown. Unique molecular identifiers tagged the TCR beta cDNA libraries. TCRdb fed the PCR reads into MiXCR, producing one record per CDR3 protein. This sample has about 460,000 distinct CDR3 sequences, with 45% found just once. Sequenced input: blood. The receptors were sampled from a girl aged 10 to 17 with multiple sclerosis.

This clonotype was observed a few times. J is TRBJ2-1 and V is TRBV5-1, with D perhaps TRBD2 (8 bases). V lost 0 bases to trimming and J lost 8 bases, with 18 bases between them. Per the germline V gene, CDR1 is SGHRS and CDR2 is YFSETQ. The CDR3 is made up of 16 amino acids. In DNA form, the CDR3 reads TGCGCCAGCAGCTTGGAGGTAGCGGGACAGTGGGATGAGCAGTTCTTC. This sequence encodes CASSLEVAGQWDEQFF.

This chain joins TRBV10-3 and TRBJ1-1, with 7 bases lining up with TRBD1. With V trimmed by 1 base and J by 7 bases, 0 bases remained unmatched. Germline loops: CDR1 ENHRY, CDR2 SYGVKD. There are 12 residues in the CDR3. This chain's CDR3 is CAISEWTGEAFF. The DNA of the CDR3 is TGTGCCATCAGTGAGTGGACAGGTGAAGCTTTCTTT.

This chain joins TRBV7-9 and TRBJ1-4; 7 bases align to TRBD1. This CDR3 contains 15 residues. The trim removed 6 bases at V and 4 bases at J, leaving 8 bases unmatched. Germline V CDR1 and CDR2: SEHNR, FQNEAQ (reference sequence). CDR3 residues: CASSTQTGLNEKLFF. In DNA form, the CDR3 reads TGTGCCAGCAGTACCCAGACAGGGCTTAATGAAAAACTGTTTTTT.

The sample holds a few counts of this clonotype. This chain connects TRBV9 to TRBJ2-1; D perhaps matches TRBD2 (5 bases). The V and J ends lost 4 bases and 7 bases respectively, with 12 bases between them. The germline CDR1 and CDR2 sequences are SGDLS and YYNGEE. The CDR3 is 13 amino acids. This CDR3 reads CASSSRTSNEQFF. CDR3 DNA sequence: TGTGCCAGCAGCTCCCGGACTTCGAATGAGCAGTTCTTC.

This clonotype was counted a few times. The gene calls are TRBV25-1 and TRBJ2-1; 10 bases are shared with TRBD1. CDR1 MGHDK and CDR2 SYGVNS come from the germline V gene. There are 15 residues in the CDR3. V dropped 3 bases and J dropped 6; count of bases not matched to a gene: 5. The chain's CDR3 is CASSEPGQGPNEQFF. The DNA for the CDR3 is TGTGCCAGCAGTGAGCCGGGACAGGGGCCCAATGAGCAGTTCTTC.

The chain carries TRBV19 and TRBJ1-5, with 9 bases that match TRBD1. V lost 6 bases and J lost 4; bases outside the gene matches: 10. The CDR3 totals 16 residues. Looked up from germline, CDR1 is LNHDA and CDR2 is SQIVND (reference sequence). CDR3 loop: CASSLPSGTGNQPQHF. CDR3 sequence (DNA): TGTGCCAGTAGCCTCCCGTCCGGGACAGGGAATCAGCCCCAGCATTTT.

The chain has TRBV20-1 and TRBJ2-7; 7 positions match TRBD1. With 4 bases clipped from V and 1 base from J, the junction kept 4 bases outside the gene matches. Germline V gene data show CDR1 as DFQATT and CDR2 as SNEGSKA (reference sequence). The CDR3 contains 13 residues. In DNA form, the CDR3 reads TGCAGTGCTATTTACAGGGGATCCTACGAGCAGTACTTC. This gives the protein CSAIYRGSYEQYF.

V and J are TRBV20-1 and TRBJ2-2; 7 bases match TRBD1. The CDR3 consists of 15 residues. V gave up 5 bases and J gave up 7 bases; unmatched junction bases: 13. Germline V gene lookup returns CDR1 DFQATT and CDR2 SNEGSKA (reference sequence). The CDR3 loop is CSAVHTGVDSGELFF. CDR3 in DNA: TGCAGTGCTGTACATACAGGGGTCGACAGCGGGGAGCTGTTTTTT.

This clonotype was detected only a few times. V and J are TRBV6-5 and TRBJ2-3; D is unclear. The germline CDR1 and CDR2 sequences are MNHEY and SVGAGI. The CDR3 spans 17 residues. V was cut by 0 bases and J by 2 bases, with 15 bases left in between. CDR3 region: CASSYSGLKGYTDTQYF. CDR3 bases: TGTGCCAGCAGTTACTCTGGTCTTAAGGGATACACAGATACGCAGTATTTT.

This rearrangement joins TRBV7-3 to TRBJ1-2; D may be TRBD1 (5 bases). CDR3 length: 14 residues. Germline assignment: CDR1 SGHTA and CDR2 FQGTGA. The V gene lost 5 bases and the J gene lost 2 bases, with 12 bases spanning the gap. The CDR3 coding sequence is TGTGCCAGCAGCCTTGACACAGGAAACTATGGCTACACCTTC. Its protein product is CASSLDTGNYGYTF.